This T cell receptor beta chain was retrieved from a study of blood T cell repertoires in COVID-19. Study-level information: Both acute and convalescent COVID-19 samples were obtained from the United States, Italy and Spain. The cDNA or gDNA used as material had been derived from T cells, B-cell-depleted T cells, or PBMCs.

As originally analysed: Researchers report that nucleated cell counts were estimated from reference gene primer amplification. Assay: immunoSEQ multiplex PCR; the TCRdb copy retains only in-frame clones and omits some. V, J and clone size are taken as reported in that table, and D and trimming were inferred from the DNA itself. The profile shows fewer than 150,000 clones, roughly 85% of them singletons. Trimming took 0 bases from V and 5 from J, leaving 8 bases between them. Germline V CDR1 and CDR2: ENHRY, SYGVKD. The CDR3 runs to 14 residues. The TCR comes from a middle-aged man with acute or convalescent COVID-19. The sample was peripheral blood. The chain carries TRBV10-3 and TRBJ2-1; D gene uncertain. Here the CDR3 reads CAISESRLDNEQFF. In nucleotides, the CDR3 is TGTGCCATCAGTGAGTCGAGGCTGGACAATGAGCAGTTCTTC.